These 27 T cell receptor beta chains were all obtained from the same sample, sequenced in a study of T cell responses to AZD1222 COVID-19 vaccine. This table comes from immunoSEQ multiplex PCR, and its TCRdb copy is limited to in-frame clones, with some not included. The sample contains about 86,000 clones, approximately 89% of which appear only once. This material consisted of peripheral blood, taken 28 days after the second AZD1222 dose. The origin of the receptors is an adult who received the AZD1222 COVID-19 vaccine.

This chain connects TRBV9 to TRBJ2-3; no firm D call. The CDR3 extends over 15 amino acids. CDR1 is SGDLS and CDR2 is YYNGEE in the germline V gene. The V and J ends lost 0 bases and 0 bases respectively, with 8 bases between them. CDR3 nucleotides: TGTGCCAGCAGCGTAGCGGCGGATAGCACAGATACGCAGTATTTT. Protein product: CASSVAADSTDTQYF. Drawing the rest from reference TRBV9 and TRBJ2-3, the complete variable domain is DSGVTQTPKHLITATGQRVTLRCSPRSGDLSVYWYQQSLDQGLQFLIQYYNGEERAKGNILERFSAQQFPDLHSELNLSSLELGDSALYFCASSVAADSTDTQYFGPGTRLTVL.

V is TRBV7-9 and J is TRBJ2-3; 7 bases are a match to TRBD2. This CDR3 is 14 amino acids long. The germline CDR1 and CDR2 sequences are SEHNR and FQNEAQ (reference sequence). V was pared by 8 bases and J by 0 bases, with 5 bases of the junction left unmatched. Here the CDR3 DNA reads TGTGCCAGCGGCGGGGGAGCTAGCACAGATACGCAGTATTTT. Amino acid sequence: CASGGGASTDTQYF.

V and J are TRBV7-2 and TRBJ2-2; 7 nucleotides agree with TRBD2. The CDR3 covers 17 residues. V lost 4 bases to trimming and J lost 5 bases; unmatched junction nucleotides: 13. In germline, CDR1 is SGHTA, CDR2 FQGNSA. This CDR3 is CASSSMSSGVRTGELFF. DNA of the CDR3: TGTGCCAGCAGCTCGATGTCTAGCGGCGTAAGGACCGGGGAGCTGTTTTTT. The variable domain in full, with the rest retrieved from reference TRBV7-2 and TRBJ2-2, is GAGVSQSPSNKVTEKGKDVELRCDPISGHTALYWYRQSLGQGLEFLIYFQGNSAPDKSGLPSDRFSAERTGGSVSTLTIQRTQQEDSAVYLCASSSMSSGVRTGELFFGEGSRLTVL.

V gene TRBV5-1 combines with J gene TRBJ2-5; 7 bases agree with TRBD1. Germline CDR1 and CDR2: SGHRS and YFSETQ. The CDR3 loop spans 14 amino acids. V gave up 4 bases and J gave up 2 bases; unmatched junction bases: 5. The CDR3 reads CASSRGQIQETQYF. CDR3 coding DNA: TGCGCCAGCAGCAGGGGACAGATACAAGAGACCCAGTACTTC.

CDR3 nucleotide sequence: TGTGCCAGTAGTTTCTCTAGCGCCTCCTACAATGAGCAGTTCTTC. It translates to CASSFSSASYNEQFF. The rearrangement joins TRBV19 to TRBJ2-1; perhaps TRBD2 as D (6 bases). Deletions cut 5 bases from V and 0 bases from J, with 11 bases between. Germline CDR1 reads LNHDA; CDR2 reads SQIVND (reference sequence). CDR3 length: 15 amino acids.

The CDR3 is CASSVFWTAYNEQFF. The CDR3 DNA reads TGTGCCAGCAGCGTATTCTGGACGGCCTACAATGAGCAGTTCTTC. The chain employs TRBV9 and TRBJ2-1, with no clear D. Trimming stripped 1 base from V and 2 bases from J, with 10 bases between. Germline values: CDR1 SGDLS, CDR2 YYNGEE. The CDR3 is 15 amino acids.

The chain employs TRBV5-4 and TRBJ1-1; 9 positions match TRBD1. The trim removed 4 bases at V and 0 bases at J, leaving 7 bases unmatched. CDR1 is SGHNT and CDR2 is YYREEE in the germline V gene (reference sequence). CDR3 length equals 16 residues. The CDR3 sequence is CASSPPDRGMNTEAFF. CDR3 in DNA: TGTGCCAGCAGCCCTCCTGACAGGGGGATGAACACTGAAGCTTTCTTT. Looking up the rest from reference TRBV5-4 and TRBJ1-1 gives the full variable domain: ETGVTQSPTHLIKTRGQQVTLRCSSQSGHNTVSWYQQALGQGPQFIFQYYREEENGRGNFPPRFSGLQFPNYSSELNVNALELDDSALYLCASSPPDRGMNTEAFFGQGTRLTVV.

V gene TRBV9 combines with J gene TRBJ1-4, with D unresolved. CDR1 SGDLS and CDR2 YYNGEE come from the germline V gene. V was shortened by 0 bases and J by 4 bases, with 7 bases between the two germline ends. This CDR3 region has 14 residues. In DNA, the CDR3 is TGTGCCAGCAGCGTAGCTCCCGTTAATGAAAAACTGTTTTTT. This translates into CASSVAPVNEKLFF.

V and J are TRBV7-6 and TRBJ2-7; 7 nucleotides align to TRBD2. Germline V gene sequence: CDR1 SGHVS, CDR2 FNYEAQ. Losses at the gene ends were 5 bases for V and 2 bases for J; bases not matched to a gene: 12. The CDR3 is 16 residues long. CDR3 protein: CASSLLGGTATYEQYF. In DNA, the CDR3 is TGTGCCAGCAGCCTCCTCGGGGGGACTGCCACCTACGAGCAGTACTTC.

This sequence joins TRBV14 and TRBJ2-2; D call uncertain. Germline CDR1 is SGHDN and CDR2 is FVKESK. There are 21 residues in the CDR3. V gave up 0 bases and J gave up 0 bases, with 23 bases separating them. CDR3 in DNA: TGTGCCAGCAGCCAAGAGCAGATTGCGAATTACCCAATAGCGAACACCGGGGAGCTGTTTTTT. This sequence encodes CASSQEQIANYPIANTGELFF.

In its sample, this clone was seen once. The rearrangement links TRBV5-6 to TRBJ1-5; 12 positions match TRBD1. There are 16 residues in the CDR3. Per the germline V gene, CDR1 is SGHDT and CDR2 is YYEEEE. V was pared by 1 base and J by 6 bases, with 5 bases of the junction left unmatched. The DNA of the CDR3 is TGTGCCAGCAGCTTGAGGGACAGGGGGCTTCTTCAGCCCCAGCATTTT. It translates to CASSLRDRGLLQPQHF. Based on the CDR3 plus reference TRBV5-6 and TRBJ1-5, the full variable domain is DAGVTQSPTHLIKTRGQQVTLRCSPKSGHDTVSWYQQALGQGPQFIFQYYEEEERQRGNFPDRFSGHQFPNYSSELNVNALLLGDSALYLCASSLRDRGLLQPQHFGDGTRLSIL.

A single count supports this clone. The J gene is TRBJ2-3, the V gene TRBV20-1; possible D gene TRBD2, 6 bases. This CDR3 is built from 13 residues. The germline V gene has CDR1 DFQATT and CDR2 SNEGSKA (reference sequence). Trimming took off 3 bases at V and 4 bases at J, with 11 bases between the two ends. CDR3 in DNA: TGCAGTGCTAGTCGCCCGGGGGCAGATACGCAGTATTTT. Encoded protein: CSASRPGADTQYF.

This clone has only a few counts. V gene TRBV25-1 combines with J gene TRBJ2-2; 9 nucleotides agree with TRBD1. The CDR3 is made up of 15 amino acids. V dropped 4 bases and J dropped 6; count of bases not matched to a gene: 6. The V gene's germline CDR1 is MGHDK and CDR2 SYGVNS. In DNA, the CDR3 is TGTGCCAGCAGTGTTATGGACAGGGGCCCCGGGGAGCTGTTTTTT. It translates to CASSVMDRGPGELFF.

J is TRBJ2-7 and V is TRBV7-9; the match to TRBD1 covers 7 bases. The V gene end was trimmed by 5 bases and the J gene end by 0 bases; junction bases not matched to a gene: 7. CDR1 is SEHNR, CDR2 FQNEAQ, per germline (reference sequence). The CDR3 length is 15 residues. The DNA of the CDR3 is TGTGCCAGCAGCCACTCCGGGACAGACTCCTACGAGCAGTACTTC. Translated: CASSHSGTDSYEQYF.

The V call is TRBV4-3, the J call TRBJ2-7; D is uncertain. The V gene's germline CDR1 is LGHNA and CDR2 YSLEER. CDR3 length: 12 amino acids. With 1 base removed from V and 6 bases from J, the gap between germline ends came to 7 bases. The CDR3 spells CASSQGNGEQYF. The DNA for the CDR3 is TGCGCCAGCAGCCAAGGTAATGGCGAGCAGTACTTC.

The V and J genes are TRBV4-1 and TRBJ1-2; D may be TRBD1 (6 bases). This CDR3 spans 14 amino acids. Germline assignment: CDR1 MGHRA and CDR2 YSYEKL. Trimming cost V 4 bases and J 1 base, with 10 bases left between them. The CDR3: CASSPDSVNYGYTF. The CDR3 DNA reads TGCGCCAGCAGCCCGGACAGCGTTAACTATGGCTACACCTTC.

The CDR3 DNA follows: TGTGCCAAAAAGTCCCATGAAAAACTGTTTTTT. Translation gives CAKKSHEKLFF. J is TRBJ1-4 and V is TRBV2; D remains unclear. CDR1 is SNHLY and CDR2 is FYNNEI in the germline V gene. The CDR3 totals 11 residues. The ends were cut back, 10 bases at V and 6 bases at J, with 9 bases in the middle.

The chain joins TRBV2 to TRBJ1-3; a possible D gene is TRBD1 (5 bases). The V gene's germline CDR1 is SNHLY and CDR2 FYNNEI. Trimming left V 2 bases short and J 3 bases short, with 11 bases between. The CDR3 runs 15 residues. The CDR3 spells CASSERQGYGNTIYF. Written as DNA, the CDR3 is TGTGCCAGCAGTGAAAGGCAGGGTTATGGAAACACCATATATTTT.

This rearrangement joins TRBV27 to TRBJ2-7; possibly TRBD1 for D (6 bases). V lost 2 bases and J 0 bases, leaving 8 bases between the germline ends. The CDR3 contains 14 residues. Germline loops: CDR1 MNHEY, CDR2 SMNVEV (reference sequence). CDR3: CASSLQGSSYEQYV. In DNA, the CDR3 is TGTGCCAGCAGTTTACAGGGGAGCTCCTACGAGCAGTACGTC.

The rearrangement links TRBV7-8 to TRBJ2-5; possibly TRBD2 for D (7 bases). The CDR3 consists of 16 residues. Germline lookup yields CDR1 SGHVS and CDR2 FQNEAQ. Trimming took off 0 bases at V and 6 bases at J, with 17 bases between the two ends. The CDR3 coding sequence is TGTGCCAGCAGCTTAGCGGGGGGGCCGGTTGTAAAGACCCAGTACTTC. Translating it yields CASSLAGGPVVKTQYF.

This chain connects TRBV28 to TRBJ1-4; 8 positions agree with TRBD1. With 5 bases clipped from V and 10 bases from J, the junction kept 6 bases outside the gene matches. The CDR3 is 13 residues long. The germline V gene has CDR1 MDHEN and CDR2 SYDVKM. Here the CDR3 reads CASSPGGRGKLFF. Here the CDR3 DNA reads TGTGCCAGCAGTCCAGGGGGCAGGGGAAAACTGTTTTTT.

The chain joins TRBV19 to TRBJ2-7, with TRBD1 identical over 7 bases. CDR3 length equals 14 residues. The ends lost 6 bases at V and 7 bases at J; junction bases unmatched: 12. Germline CDR1 reads LNHDA; CDR2 reads SQIVND (reference sequence). The CDR3 sequence is CASSRTGSFGEQYF. The CDR3 DNA sequence: TGTGCCAGTAGCAGGACAGGTTCCTTCGGGGAGCAGTACTTC.

The table lists this clone with a count of one. The genes are TRBV25-1 and TRBJ1-4; D is undetermined. Germline V lookup: CDR1 MGHDK, CDR2 SYGVNS. This CDR3 region has 14 residues. The V end lost 3 bases, the J end lost 0 bases, and 5 bases lay between the germline ends. CDR3 region: CASSDWPTNEKLFF. CDR3 sequence (DNA): TGTGCCAGCAGTGACTGGCCAACTAATGAAAAACTGTTTTTT.

The rearrangement joins TRBV7-2 to TRBJ2-4; D perhaps matches TRBD1 (7 bases). This CDR3 spans 15 amino acids. Trimming pared 3 bases from V and 1 base from J, leaving 10 bases between. Germline V gives CDR1 SGHTA, CDR2 FQGNSA. CDR3 in DNA: TGTGCCAGCAGCTTGGGGGGACAGGCCAAAAACATTCAGTACTTC. It specifies CASSLGGQAKNIQYF.

The chain combines TRBV24-1 with TRBJ2-1; TRBD2 might be the D (5 bases). V lost 3 bases, J lost 7 bases, and 9 bases lay in between. Per germline, CDR1 KGHDR and CDR2 SFDVKD. The CDR3 runs 13 residues. In nucleotides, the CDR3 is TGTGCCACCAGTGATCCCGGACTGAATGAGCAGTTCTTC. Its translation is CATSDPGLNEQFF.

The V and J genes are TRBV5-1 and TRBJ1-5; 12 nucleotides line up with TRBD1. The V gene end was trimmed by 4 bases and the J gene end by 2 bases; junction bases not matched to a gene: 7. This CDR3 comprises 17 residues. Germline CDR1 is SGHRS and CDR2 is YFSETQ. CDR3 amino acids: CASSPGTGGAGNQPQHF. The CDR3 DNA sequence: TGCGCCAGCAGCCCGGGGACAGGGGGCGCGGGCAATCAGCCCCAGCATTTT.

V gene TRBV3-1 (or the pseudogene TRBV3-2) combines with J gene TRBJ2-5, with 11 bases matching TRBD2. Losses at the gene ends were 2 bases for V and 4 bases for J; bases not matched to a gene: 3. This CDR3 spans 15 amino acids. Germline V gene sequence: CDR1 LGHDT, CDR2 YNNKEL (reference sequence). In nucleotides, the CDR3 is TGTGCCAGCAGCCAATTCCTAGCGGGGGGAGAGACCCAGTACTTC. Translating gives CASSQFLAGGETQYF.